What follows is one T cell receptor beta chain and its context. Its antigen is undetermined. The source of the sample is a study of T cell repertoires in cytomegalovirus infection. Study overall: Both recently identified HLA-C-restricted and well-studied HLA-B-restricted CMV epitopes were used in the study. The public TCR beta signatures pointed to both CMV infection and matching HLA type. Study-wide findings and caveats: Cumulated frequencies of public TCR beta families served to identify carriers of CMV plus the relevant HLA. Across the ex vivo response, the dominant clonotypes were HLA-C-restricted CMV-specific TCR beta clonotypes.

CDR3 size: 11 residues. The V gene's germline CDR1 is MNHEY and CDR2 SVGAGI. Trimming removed 2 bases from V and 13 bases from J, with 11 bases in between. MiXCR, run by TCRdb on the reads, gives a single entry per CDR3 protein. Of fewer than 900,000 distinct CDR3 sequences in the sample, about 29% were seen once. The clonotype originates from a human donor in good health (CMV status not recorded). Some clones in this sample may be carry-over from other donors' samples. Here the sequenced sample was cultured CD8+ T cells from PBMCs, taken from culture after CMV antigen stimulation. The chain joins TRBV6-5 to TRBJ1-1; the D gene is possibly TRBD1 (5 bases). The CDR3 is CASSYGTGDFF. In nucleotides, the CDR3 is TGTGCCAGCAGTTACGGGACTGGAGATTTCTTT.